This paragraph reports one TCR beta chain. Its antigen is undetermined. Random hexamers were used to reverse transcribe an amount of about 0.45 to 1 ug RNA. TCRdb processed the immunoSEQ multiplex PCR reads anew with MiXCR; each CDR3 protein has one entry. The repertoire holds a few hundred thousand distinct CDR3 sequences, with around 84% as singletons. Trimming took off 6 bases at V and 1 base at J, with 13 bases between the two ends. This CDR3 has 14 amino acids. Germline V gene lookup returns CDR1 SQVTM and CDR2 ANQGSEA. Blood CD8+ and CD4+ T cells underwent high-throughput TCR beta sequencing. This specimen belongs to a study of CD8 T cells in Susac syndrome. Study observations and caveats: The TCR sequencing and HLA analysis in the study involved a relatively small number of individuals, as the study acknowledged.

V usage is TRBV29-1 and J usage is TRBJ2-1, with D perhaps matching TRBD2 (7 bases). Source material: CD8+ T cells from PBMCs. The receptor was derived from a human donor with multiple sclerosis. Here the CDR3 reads CSVGKGGSYNEQFF. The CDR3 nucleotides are TGCAGCGTGGGGAAGGGGGGGTCCTACAATGAGCAGTTCTTC.